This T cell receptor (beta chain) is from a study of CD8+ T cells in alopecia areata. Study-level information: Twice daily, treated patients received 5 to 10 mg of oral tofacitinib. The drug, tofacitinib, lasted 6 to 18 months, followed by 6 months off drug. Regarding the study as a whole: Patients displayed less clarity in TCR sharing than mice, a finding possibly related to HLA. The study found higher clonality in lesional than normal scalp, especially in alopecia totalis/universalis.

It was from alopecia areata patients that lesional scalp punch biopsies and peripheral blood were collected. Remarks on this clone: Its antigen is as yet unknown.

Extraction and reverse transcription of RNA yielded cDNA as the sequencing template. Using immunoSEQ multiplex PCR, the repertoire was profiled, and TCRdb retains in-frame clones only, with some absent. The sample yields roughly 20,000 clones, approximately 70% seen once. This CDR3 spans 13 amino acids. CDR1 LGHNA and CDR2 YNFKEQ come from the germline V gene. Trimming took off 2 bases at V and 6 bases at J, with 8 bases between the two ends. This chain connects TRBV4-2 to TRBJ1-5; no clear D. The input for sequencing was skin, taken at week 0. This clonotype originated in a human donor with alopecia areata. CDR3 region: CASSQTVGQPQHF. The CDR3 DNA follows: TGTGCCAGCAGCCAAACAGTCGGTCAGCCCCAGCATTTT.